The 3 T cell receptor beta chains below were found in one sample sequenced in a study of post-analysis software for immune sequencing data. Study-level points and caveats: Five or six TRBV segments, TRBV5-6, TRBV5-1 and TRBV20-1 among them, were found more frequent in patients than controls.

The antigens for these receptors are not known. Unique molecular identifiers were present in the TCR beta cDNA libraries. MiXCR, run by TCRdb on the PCR reads, gives a single entry per CDR3 protein. Of over 700,000 distinct CDR3 sequences in the sample, roughly 30% were seen once. Input material: blood. Receptors were obtained from a girl aged 5-17 years with multiple sclerosis.

This clonotype came up a few times. J is TRBJ2-3 and V is TRBV28, with TRBD2 identical over 13 bases. In germline, CDR1 is MDHEN, CDR2 SYDVKM. The CDR3 is made up of 16 amino acids. V was pared by 4 bases and J by 6 bases, with 7 bases of the junction left unmatched. The CDR3 DNA reads TGTGCCAGCAGTTCCAGGACTAGCGGGGGAGTGGATACGCAGTATTTT. Protein: CASSSRTSGGVDTQYF.

This sequence joins TRBV10-3 and TRBJ2-7; TRBD1 matches at 8 bases. Germline lookup yields CDR1 ENHRY and CDR2 SYGVKD. J was trimmed by 2 bases and V by 6 bases; bases with no gene match: 3. The CDR3 is made up of 13 amino acids. This CDR3 reads CAISRGQTYEQYF. As DNA, the CDR3 is TGTGCCATCAGCAGGGGGCAGACCTACGAGCAGTACTTC.

The genes are TRBV27 and TRBJ2-5; 7 bases match TRBD2. The length of the CDR3 is 15 residues. Germline V lookup: CDR1 MNHEY, CDR2 SMNVEV (reference sequence). After removal of 4 bases from V and 0 bases from J, the junction contained 5 bases not matched to a gene. The CDR3 DNA reads TGTGCCAGCAGTTCTCCGGGGGGTTACCAAGAGACCCAGTACTTC. Protein product: CASSSPGGYQETQYF.